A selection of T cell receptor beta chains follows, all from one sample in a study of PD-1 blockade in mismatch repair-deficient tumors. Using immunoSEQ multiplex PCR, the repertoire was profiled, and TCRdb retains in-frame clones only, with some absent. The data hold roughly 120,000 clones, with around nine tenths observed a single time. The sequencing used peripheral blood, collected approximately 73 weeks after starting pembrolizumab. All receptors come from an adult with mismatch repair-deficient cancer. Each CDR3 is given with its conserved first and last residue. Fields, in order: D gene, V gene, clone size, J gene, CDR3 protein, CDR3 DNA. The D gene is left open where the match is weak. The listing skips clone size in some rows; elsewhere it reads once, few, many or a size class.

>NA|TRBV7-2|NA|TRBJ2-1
CASSFGVNEQFF
TGTGCCAGCAGCTTCGGCGTCAATGAGCAGTTCTTC
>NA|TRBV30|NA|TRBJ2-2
CAWNPDTGELFF
TGTGCCTGGAATCCGGATACCGGGGAGCTGTTTTTT
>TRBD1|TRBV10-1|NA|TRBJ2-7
CASSESRGLSYEQYF
TGCGCCAGCAGTGAAAGCAGGGGGTTATCCTACGAGCAGTACTTC
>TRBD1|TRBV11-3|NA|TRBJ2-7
CASSLSGTGGYEQYF
TGTGCCAGCAGCTTATCGGGGACAGGGGGCTACGAGCAGTACTTC
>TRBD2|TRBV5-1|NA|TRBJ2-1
CASSSTSGFSYNEQFF
TGCGCCAGCAGCTCGACTAGCGGGTTCTCCTACAATGAGCAGTTCTTC
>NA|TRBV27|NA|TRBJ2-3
CASSPLDIVGSTDTQYF
TGTGCCAGCAGTCCCTTGGACATTGTGGGTAGCACAGATACGCAGTATTTT
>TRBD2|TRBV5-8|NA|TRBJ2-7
CASTPTSGRALDYEQYF
TGTGCCAGCACCCCCACTAGCGGGAGGGCCTTGGACTACGAGCAGTACTTC
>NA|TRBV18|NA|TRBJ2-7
CASSPLTDEQYF
TGTGCCAGCTCACCACTCACAGACGAGCAGTACTTC
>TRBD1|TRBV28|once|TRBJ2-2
CASSDRGGSGELFF
TGTGCCAGCAGTGACAGGGGGGGGTCCGGGGAGCTGTTTTTT
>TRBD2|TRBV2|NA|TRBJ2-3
CATRDPRGLAGSTDTQYF
TGTGCCACCAGAGACCCCAGAGGACTAGCGGGTAGCACAGATACGCAGTATTTT
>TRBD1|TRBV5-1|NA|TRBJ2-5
CASSQGTAASQETQYF
TGCGCCAGCAGCCAAGGGACAGCCGCGTCACAAGAGACCCAGTACTTC
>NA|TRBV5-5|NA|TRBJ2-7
CASSPMHEQYF
TGTGCCAGCAGCCCAATGCACGAGCAGTACTTC
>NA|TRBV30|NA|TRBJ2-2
CAWSVTTLGTGELFF
TGTGCCTGGAGTGTGACTACTTTAGGGACCGGGGAGCTGTTTTTT
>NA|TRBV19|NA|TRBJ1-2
CASSIPSQLANYGYTF
TGTGCCAGTAGTATTCCTTCACAGCTAGCTAACTATGGCTACACCTTC
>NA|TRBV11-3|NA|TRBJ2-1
CASSLNNEQFF
TGTGCCAGCAGCTTAAACAATGAGCAGTTCTTC
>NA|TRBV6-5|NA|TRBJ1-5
CASSYSTGWNQPQHF
TGTGCCAGCAGTTACTCGACAGGATGGAATCAGCCCCAGCATTTT
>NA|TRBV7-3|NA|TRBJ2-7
CASSLANQARLPSYEQYF
TGTGCCAGCAGCTTAGCGAACCAGGCACGACTACCATCCTACGAGCAGTACTTC
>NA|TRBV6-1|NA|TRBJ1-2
CASSEQRTPLFGYTF
TGTGCCAGCAGTGAACAGAGGACACCGCTATTCGGCTACACCTTC
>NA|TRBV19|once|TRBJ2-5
CASSIPQRQETQYF
TGTGCCAGTAGTATTCCCCAGAGGCAAGAGACCCAGTACTTC
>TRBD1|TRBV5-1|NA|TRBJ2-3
CASSDRGIGADTQYF
TGCGCCAGCAGCGACAGGGGGATTGGCGCAGATACGCAGTATTTT
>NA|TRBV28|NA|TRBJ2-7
CASSLIQATYEQYF
TGTGCCAGCAGTTTAATCCAGGCAACCTACGAGCAGTACTTC
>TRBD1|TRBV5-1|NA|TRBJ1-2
CASSLAAGGSYGYTF
TGCGCCAGCAGCTTGGCGGCAGGGGGATCCTATGGCTACACCTTC
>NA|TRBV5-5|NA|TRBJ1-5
CASSLVGRVNSNQPQHF
TGTGCCAGCAGCTTGGTCGGCAGGGTTAATAGCAATCAGCCCCAGCATTTT
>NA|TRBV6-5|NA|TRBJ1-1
CASRDSMNTEAFF
TGTGCCAGCAGGGACAGTATGAACACTGAAGCTTTCTTT
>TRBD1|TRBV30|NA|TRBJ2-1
CAGGTGVRNEQFF
TGTGCCGGCGGGACAGGGGTTCGAAATGAGCAGTTCTTC
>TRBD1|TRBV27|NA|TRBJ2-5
CASSSYRGQTQYF
TGTGCCAGCAGTTCCTACAGGGGTCAGACCCAGTACTTC
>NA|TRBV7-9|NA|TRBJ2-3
CASSPIGGGQYGDTQYF
TGTGCCAGCAGTCCCATAGGTGGGGGCCAGTATGGAGATACGCAGTATTTT
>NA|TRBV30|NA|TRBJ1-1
CAWSVLVNTEAFF
TGTGCCTGGAGTGTACTTGTGAACACTGAAGCTTTCTTT
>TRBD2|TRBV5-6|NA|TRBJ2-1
CASSLKLGLAGDNEQFF
TGTGCCAGCAGCTTGAAACTTGGGCTAGCGGGCGACAATGAGCAGTTCTTC
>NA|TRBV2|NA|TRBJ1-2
CASSDRVFGYTF
TGTGCCAGCAGTGACCGCGTGTTTGGCTACACCTTC
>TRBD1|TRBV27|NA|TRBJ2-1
CASTEMGQGVGEQFF
TGTGCCAGCACCGAAATGGGGCAGGGGGTGGGTGAGCAGTTCTTC
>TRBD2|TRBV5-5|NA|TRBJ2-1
CASSLGLAGPSSYNEQFF
TGTGCCAGCAGCTTGGGTCTAGCGGGACCGAGCTCCTACAATGAGCAGTTCTTC
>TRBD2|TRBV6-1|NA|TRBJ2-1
CASSELAGASYNEQFF
TGTGCCAGCAGTGAACTAGCGGGAGCCTCCTACAATGAGCAGTTCTTC
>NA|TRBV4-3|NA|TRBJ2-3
CASSQDPSSTDTQYF
TGCGCCAGCAGCCAAGATCCCAGCTCCACAGATACGCAGTATTTT
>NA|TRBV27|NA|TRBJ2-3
CASSLTTRGTTDTQYF
TGTGCCAGCAGTTTAACTACTCGGGGGACTACAGATACGCAGTATTTT
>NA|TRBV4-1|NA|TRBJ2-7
CASSQLATSSYEQYF
TGCGCCAGCAGCCAATTAGCGACTAGCTCCTACGAGCAGTACTTC
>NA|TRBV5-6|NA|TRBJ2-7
CASSWDNYEQYF
TGTGCCAGCAGCTGGGACAACTACGAGCAGTACTTC
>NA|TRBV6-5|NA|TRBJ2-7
CASRGPTSSYEQYF
TGTGCCAGCAGGGGACCAACTAGCTCCTACGAGCAGTACTTC